This record looks at one T cell receptor (beta chain) sequence and its context. Its antigen is not identified. Primers: 60 Vbeta forward and 13 Jbeta reverse. Profiling relied on immunoSEQ multiplex PCR, and the TCRdb table lists in-frame clones only, not all of them. This sample's table has around 100,000 clones. This record belongs to a study of cytomegalovirus exposure and HLA in healthy donors. General observations from the study: Listed as cytomegalovirus-associated were 150 or so TCR beta chains. Reportedly, TCR beta sequences accurately predicted HLA-A and HLA-B alleles in most subjects.

The CDR3 is 13 amino acids. V was pared by 2 bases and J by 3 bases, with 7 bases between. Germline assignment: CDR1 MGHRA and CDR2 YSYEKL. Healthy bone marrow donors made up the donors. The V gene is TRBV4-1, the J gene TRBJ1-2; tentatively, D is TRBD1 (6 bases). The material sequenced was PBMCs. The receptor was isolated from a man aged 45-65 years in good health and CMV-seronegative. CDR3 region: CASSQRTDYGYTF. DNA for the CDR3: TGCGCCAGCAGCCAACGGACAGACTATGGCTACACCTTC.